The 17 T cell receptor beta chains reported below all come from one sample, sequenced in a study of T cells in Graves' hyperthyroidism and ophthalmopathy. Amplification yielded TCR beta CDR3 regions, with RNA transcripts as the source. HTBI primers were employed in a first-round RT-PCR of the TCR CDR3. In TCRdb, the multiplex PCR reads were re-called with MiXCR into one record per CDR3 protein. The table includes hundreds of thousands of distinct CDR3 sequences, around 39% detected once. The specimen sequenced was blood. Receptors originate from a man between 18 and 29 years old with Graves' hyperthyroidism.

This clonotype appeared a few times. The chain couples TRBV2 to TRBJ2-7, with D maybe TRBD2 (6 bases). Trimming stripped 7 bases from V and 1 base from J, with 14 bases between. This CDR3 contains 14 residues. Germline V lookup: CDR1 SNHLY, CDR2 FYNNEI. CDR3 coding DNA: TGTGCCAGCATTGCTTTGCGGGAATCCTACGAGCAGTACTTC. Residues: CASIALRESYEQYF.

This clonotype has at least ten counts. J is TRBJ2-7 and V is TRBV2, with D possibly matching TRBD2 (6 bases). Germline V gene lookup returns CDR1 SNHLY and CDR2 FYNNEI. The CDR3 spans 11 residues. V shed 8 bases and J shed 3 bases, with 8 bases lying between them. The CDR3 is CASLGGYEQYF. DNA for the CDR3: TGTGCCAGCCTGGGGGGCTACGAGCAGTACTTC.

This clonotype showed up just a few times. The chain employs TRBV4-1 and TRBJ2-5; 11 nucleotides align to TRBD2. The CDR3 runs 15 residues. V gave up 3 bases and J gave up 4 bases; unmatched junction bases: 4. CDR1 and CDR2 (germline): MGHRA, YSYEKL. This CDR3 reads CASSQGLAAAETQYF. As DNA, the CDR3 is TGCGCCAGCAGCCAGGGACTAGCGGCAGCAGAGACCCAGTACTTC.

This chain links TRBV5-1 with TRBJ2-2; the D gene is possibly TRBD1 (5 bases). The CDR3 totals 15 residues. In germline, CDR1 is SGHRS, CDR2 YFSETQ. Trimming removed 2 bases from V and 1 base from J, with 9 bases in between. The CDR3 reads CASSFAGQNTGELFF. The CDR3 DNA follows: TGCGCCAGCAGCTTTGCTGGACAGAACACCGGGGAGCTGTTTTTT.

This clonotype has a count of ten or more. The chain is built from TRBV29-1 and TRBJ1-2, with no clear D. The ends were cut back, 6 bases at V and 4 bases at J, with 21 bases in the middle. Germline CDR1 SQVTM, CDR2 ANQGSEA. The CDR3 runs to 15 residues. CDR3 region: CSVPGEEGPLYGYTF. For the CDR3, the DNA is TGCAGCGTCCCTGGGGAAGAGGGCCCTCTCTATGGCTACACCTTC.

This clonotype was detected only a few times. The CDR3 DNA follows: TGTGCCAGCAGCCAGGCCTCCTGGCGGGGCTACACCTTC. As protein: CASSQASWRGYTF. The chain has TRBV7-9 and TRBJ1-2; D is unresolved. Trimming left V 5 bases short and J 8 bases short, with 15 bases between. This CDR3 region has 13 residues. Germline CDR1 SEHNR, CDR2 FQNEAQ (reference sequence).

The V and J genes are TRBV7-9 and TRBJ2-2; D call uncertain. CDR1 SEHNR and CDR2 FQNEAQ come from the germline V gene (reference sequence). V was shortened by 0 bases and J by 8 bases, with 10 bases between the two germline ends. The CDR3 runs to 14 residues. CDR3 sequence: CASSLAVAVGELFF. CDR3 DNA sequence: TGTGCCAGCAGCTTAGCTGTGGCGGTGGGGGAGCTGTTTTTT.

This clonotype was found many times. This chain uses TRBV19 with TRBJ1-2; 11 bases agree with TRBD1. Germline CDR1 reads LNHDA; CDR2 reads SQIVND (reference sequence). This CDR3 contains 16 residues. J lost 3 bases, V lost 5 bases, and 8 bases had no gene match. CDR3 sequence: CASSPRTGGVYYGYTF. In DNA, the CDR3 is TGTGCCAGTAGTCCACGGACAGGGGGCGTTTACTATGGCTACACCTTC.

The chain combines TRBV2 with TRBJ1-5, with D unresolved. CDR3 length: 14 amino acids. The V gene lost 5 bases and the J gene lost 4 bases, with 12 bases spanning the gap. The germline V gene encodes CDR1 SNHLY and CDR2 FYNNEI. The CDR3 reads CASSPWAQNQPQHF. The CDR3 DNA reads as TGTGCCAGCAGTCCGTGGGCTCAAAATCAGCCCCAGCATTTT.

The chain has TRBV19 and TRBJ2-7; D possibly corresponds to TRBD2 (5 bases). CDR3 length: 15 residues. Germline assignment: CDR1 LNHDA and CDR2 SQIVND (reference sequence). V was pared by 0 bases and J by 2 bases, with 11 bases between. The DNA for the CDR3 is TGTGCCAGTAGTATAGACCAGCGGAGAACCTACGAGCAGTACTTC. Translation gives CASSIDQRRTYEQYF.

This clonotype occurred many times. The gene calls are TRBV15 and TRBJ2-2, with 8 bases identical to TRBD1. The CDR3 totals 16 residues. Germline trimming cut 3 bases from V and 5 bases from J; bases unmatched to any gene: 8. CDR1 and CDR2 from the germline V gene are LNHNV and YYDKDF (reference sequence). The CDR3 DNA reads TGTGCCACCAGCAGTGAGGGACAGGCTTGGACCGGGGAGCTGTTTTTT. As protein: CATSSEGQAWTGELFF.

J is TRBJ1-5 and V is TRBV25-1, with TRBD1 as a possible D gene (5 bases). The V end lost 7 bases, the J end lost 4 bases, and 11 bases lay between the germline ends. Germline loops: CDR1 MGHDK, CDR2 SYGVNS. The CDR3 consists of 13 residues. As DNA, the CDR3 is TGTGCCAGCAATTTACAGGAGAATCAGCCCCAGCATTTT. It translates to CASNLQENQPQHF.

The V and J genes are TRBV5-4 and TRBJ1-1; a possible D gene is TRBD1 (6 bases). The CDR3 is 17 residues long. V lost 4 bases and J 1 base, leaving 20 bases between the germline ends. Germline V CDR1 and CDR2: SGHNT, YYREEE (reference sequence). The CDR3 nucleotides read TGTGCCAGCAGCCAAGCAGGGGTGTCTGCTAGGAACACTGAAGCTTTCTTT. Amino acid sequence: CASSQAGVSARNTEAFF.

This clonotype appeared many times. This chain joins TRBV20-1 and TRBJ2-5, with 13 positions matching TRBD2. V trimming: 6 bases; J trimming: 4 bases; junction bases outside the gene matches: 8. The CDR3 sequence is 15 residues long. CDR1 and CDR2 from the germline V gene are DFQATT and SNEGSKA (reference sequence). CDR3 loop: CSANGLAGVGETQYF. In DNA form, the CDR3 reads TGCAGTGCAAACGGACTAGCGGGAGTCGGAGAGACCCAGTACTTC.

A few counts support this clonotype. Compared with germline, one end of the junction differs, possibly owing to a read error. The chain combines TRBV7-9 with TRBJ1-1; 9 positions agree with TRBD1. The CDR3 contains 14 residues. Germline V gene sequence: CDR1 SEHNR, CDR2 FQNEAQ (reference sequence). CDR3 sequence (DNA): TGCGCCAGCAGCCAACAGGGGGCACGCACTGAAGCTTTCTTT. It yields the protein CASSQQGARTEAFF.

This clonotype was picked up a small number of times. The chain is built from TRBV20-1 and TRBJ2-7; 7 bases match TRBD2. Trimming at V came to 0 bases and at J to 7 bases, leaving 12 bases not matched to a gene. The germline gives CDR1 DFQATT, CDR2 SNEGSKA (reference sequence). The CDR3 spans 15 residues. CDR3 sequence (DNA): TGCAGTGCTAGAGATGGCTCGCAGGGAGGGGAAGAGCAGTACTTC. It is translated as CSARDGSQGGEEQYF.

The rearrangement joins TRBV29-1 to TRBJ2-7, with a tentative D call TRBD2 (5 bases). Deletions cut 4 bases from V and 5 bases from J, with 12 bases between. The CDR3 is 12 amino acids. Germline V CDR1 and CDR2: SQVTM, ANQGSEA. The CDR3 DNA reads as TGCAGCGTTGCGGCGGGCATCGACGAGCAGTACTTC. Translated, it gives CSVAAGIDEQYF.